This T cell receptor (beta chain) was obtained from a study of cytomegalovirus exposure and HLA in healthy donors. Clones were sequenced by immunoSEQ multiplex PCR, and TCRdb holds only the in-frame ones, with some missing. The sample holds about 140,000 clones, 80% to 95% seen once. Germline lookup yields CDR1 LNHDA and CDR2 SQIVND (reference sequence). The length of the CDR3 is 13 residues. V shed 2 bases, J shed 2 bases, and the junction held 0 bases outside the gene matches. As concerns this clone: Its matching antigen is unknown.

Study-wide points: Researchers counted some 150 TCR beta chains as cytomegalovirus-associated.

The source material was PBMCs. The rearrangement joins TRBV19 to TRBJ2-7; 7 bases match TRBD2. The TCR sequence derives from a man between 18 and 35 years old in good health and CMV-seronegative. Here the CDR3 reads CASSILAAYEQYV. CDR3 nucleotide sequence: TGTGCCAGTAGTATACTAGCGGCCTACGAGCAGTACGTC.